This TCR beta chain was recovered during a study of cytomegalovirus exposure and HLA in healthy donors. Study results and caveats: Versus the roughly 640-donor mean, an Asian-associated ancestry cluster reportedly showed fewer N-insertions in a later analysis. Most TCR sequences were seen very rarely across donors, but some public TCRs occurred in many. On later analysis, the bulk of CMV-associated TCR beta chains appeared to be HLA-restricted.

With V trimmed by 3 bases and J by 7 bases, 7 bases remained unmatched. The CDR3 is made up of 15 amino acids. The germline V gene encodes CDR1 SGHRS and CDR2 YFSETQ. The PCR used 60 Vbeta and 13 Jbeta primers. TCRdb's copy holds only in-frame clones and misses some; the assay was immunoSEQ multiplex PCR. The sample gives about 110,000 clones, approximately 79% of which show up once; 14% is in the top ten. As to this clone: Antigen: not known.

This TCR derives from a woman in her forties in good health and CMV-seropositive. Sequencing was performed on PBMCs. V and J are TRBV5-1 and TRBJ1-3; 10 bases match TRBD1. In DNA, the CDR3 is TGCGCCAGCAGCTCCGGACAGGGGGAGATGAACACCATATATTTT. This sequence encodes CASSSGQGEMNTIYF.